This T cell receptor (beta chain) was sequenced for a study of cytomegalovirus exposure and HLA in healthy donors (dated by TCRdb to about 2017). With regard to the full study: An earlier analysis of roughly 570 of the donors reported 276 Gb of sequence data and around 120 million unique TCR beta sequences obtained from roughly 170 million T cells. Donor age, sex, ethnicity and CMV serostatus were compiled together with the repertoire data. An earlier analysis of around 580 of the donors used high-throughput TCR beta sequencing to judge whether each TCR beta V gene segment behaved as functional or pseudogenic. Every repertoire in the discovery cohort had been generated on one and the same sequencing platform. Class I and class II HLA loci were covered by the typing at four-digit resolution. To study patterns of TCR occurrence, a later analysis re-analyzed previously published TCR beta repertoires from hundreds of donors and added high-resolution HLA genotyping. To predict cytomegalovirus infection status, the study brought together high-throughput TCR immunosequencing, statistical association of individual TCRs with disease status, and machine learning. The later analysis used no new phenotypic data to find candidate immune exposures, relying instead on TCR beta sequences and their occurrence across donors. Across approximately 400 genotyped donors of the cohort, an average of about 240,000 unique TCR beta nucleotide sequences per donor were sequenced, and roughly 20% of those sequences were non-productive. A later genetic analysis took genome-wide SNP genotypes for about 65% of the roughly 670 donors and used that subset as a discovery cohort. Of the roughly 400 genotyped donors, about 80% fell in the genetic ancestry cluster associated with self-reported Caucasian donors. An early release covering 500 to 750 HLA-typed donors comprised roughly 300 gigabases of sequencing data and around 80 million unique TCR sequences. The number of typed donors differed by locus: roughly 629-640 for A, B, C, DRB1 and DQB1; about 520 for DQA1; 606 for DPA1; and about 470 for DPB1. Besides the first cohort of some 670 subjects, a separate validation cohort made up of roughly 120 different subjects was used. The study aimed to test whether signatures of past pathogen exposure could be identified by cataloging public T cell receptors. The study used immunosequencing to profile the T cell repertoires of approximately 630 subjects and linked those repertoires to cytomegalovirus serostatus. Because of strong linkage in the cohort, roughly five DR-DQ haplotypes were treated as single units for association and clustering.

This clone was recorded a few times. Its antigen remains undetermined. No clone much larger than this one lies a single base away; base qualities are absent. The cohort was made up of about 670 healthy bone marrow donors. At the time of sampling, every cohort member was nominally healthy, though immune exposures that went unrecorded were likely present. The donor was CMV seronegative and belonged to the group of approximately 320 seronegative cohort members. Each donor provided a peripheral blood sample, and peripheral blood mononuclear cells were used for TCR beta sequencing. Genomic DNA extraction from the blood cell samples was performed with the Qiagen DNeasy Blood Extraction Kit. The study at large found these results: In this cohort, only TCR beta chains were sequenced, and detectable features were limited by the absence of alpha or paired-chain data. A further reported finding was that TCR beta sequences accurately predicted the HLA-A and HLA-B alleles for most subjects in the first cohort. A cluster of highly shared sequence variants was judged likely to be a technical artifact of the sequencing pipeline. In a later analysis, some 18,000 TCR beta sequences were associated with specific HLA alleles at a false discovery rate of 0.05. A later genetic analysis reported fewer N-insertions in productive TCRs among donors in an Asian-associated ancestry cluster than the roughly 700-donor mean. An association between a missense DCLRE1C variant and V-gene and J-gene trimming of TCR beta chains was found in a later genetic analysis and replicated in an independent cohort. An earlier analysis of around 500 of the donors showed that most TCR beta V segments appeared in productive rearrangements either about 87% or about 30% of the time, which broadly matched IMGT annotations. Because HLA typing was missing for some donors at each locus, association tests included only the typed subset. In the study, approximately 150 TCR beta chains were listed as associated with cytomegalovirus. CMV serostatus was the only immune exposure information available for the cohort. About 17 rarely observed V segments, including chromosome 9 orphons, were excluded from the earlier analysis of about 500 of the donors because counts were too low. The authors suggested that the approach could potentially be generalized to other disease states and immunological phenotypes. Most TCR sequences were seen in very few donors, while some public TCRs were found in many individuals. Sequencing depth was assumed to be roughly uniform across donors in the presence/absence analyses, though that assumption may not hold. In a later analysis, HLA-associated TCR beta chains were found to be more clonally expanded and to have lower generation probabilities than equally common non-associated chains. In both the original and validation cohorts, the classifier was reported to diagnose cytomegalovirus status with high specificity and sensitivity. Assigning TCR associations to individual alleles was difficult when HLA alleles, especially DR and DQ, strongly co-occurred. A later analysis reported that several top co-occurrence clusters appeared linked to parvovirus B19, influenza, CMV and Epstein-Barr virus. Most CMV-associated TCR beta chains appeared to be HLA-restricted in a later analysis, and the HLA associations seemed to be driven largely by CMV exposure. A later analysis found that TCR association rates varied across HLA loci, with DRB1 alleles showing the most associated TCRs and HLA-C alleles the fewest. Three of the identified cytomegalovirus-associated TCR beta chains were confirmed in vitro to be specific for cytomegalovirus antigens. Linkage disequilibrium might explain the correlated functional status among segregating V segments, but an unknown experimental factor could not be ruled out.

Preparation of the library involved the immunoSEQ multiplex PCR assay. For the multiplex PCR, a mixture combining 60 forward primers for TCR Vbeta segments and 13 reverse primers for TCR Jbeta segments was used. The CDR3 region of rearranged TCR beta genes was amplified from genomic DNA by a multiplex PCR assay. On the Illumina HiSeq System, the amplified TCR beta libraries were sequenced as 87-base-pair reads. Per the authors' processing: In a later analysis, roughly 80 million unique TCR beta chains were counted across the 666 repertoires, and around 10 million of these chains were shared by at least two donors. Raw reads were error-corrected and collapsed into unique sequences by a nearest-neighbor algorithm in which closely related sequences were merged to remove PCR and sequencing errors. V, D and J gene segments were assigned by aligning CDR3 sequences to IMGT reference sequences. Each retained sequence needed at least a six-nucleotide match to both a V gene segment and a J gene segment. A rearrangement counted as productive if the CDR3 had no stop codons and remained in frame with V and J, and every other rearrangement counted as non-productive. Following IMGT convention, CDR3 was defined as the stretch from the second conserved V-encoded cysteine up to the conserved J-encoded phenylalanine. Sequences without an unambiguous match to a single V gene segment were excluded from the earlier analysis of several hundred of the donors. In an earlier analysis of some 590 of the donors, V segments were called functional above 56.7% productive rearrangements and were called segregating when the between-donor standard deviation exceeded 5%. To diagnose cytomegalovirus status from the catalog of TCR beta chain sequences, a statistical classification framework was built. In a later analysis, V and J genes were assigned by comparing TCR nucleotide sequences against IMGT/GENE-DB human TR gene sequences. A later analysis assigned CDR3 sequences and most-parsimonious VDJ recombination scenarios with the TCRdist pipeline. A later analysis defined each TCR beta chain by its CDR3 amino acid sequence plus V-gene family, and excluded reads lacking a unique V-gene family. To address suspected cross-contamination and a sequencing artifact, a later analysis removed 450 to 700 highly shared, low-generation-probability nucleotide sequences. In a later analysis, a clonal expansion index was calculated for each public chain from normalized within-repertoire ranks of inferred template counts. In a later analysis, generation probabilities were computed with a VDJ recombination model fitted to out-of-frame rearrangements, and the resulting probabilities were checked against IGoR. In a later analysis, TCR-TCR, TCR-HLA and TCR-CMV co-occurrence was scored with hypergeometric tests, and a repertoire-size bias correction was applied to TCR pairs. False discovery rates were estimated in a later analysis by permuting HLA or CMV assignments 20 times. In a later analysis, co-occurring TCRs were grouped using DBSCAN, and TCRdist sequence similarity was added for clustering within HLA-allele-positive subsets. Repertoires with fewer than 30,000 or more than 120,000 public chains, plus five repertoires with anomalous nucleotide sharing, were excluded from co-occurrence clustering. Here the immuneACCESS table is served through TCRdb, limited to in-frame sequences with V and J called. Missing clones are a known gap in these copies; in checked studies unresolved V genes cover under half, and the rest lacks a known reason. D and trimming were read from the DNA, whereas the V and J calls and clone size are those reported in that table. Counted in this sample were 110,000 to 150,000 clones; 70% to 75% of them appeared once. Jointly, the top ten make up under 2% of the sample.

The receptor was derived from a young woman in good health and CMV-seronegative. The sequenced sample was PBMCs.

The DNA sequence follows: TGCGCCAGCAGCCTAGGAGCCCCCACAGATACGCAGTATTTT. Translated, this is CASSLGAPTDTQYF. This chain is built from TRBV5-1 and TRBJ2-3; confidence is insufficient to name the D gene. CDR1 and CDR2 are drawn from the germline V gene: SGHRS, YFSETQ. The cysteine opens and the phenylalanine closes a CDR3 of 14 amino acids. Kept here is only the CDR3 DNA, which spans 42 bases and is read in frame from base 1. The V end loses 4 bases and the J end loses 2 bases, and a stretch of 11 bases separates them.